The 5 T cell receptor beta chains in this list originate from one sample, sequenced in a study of CD8 T cells in ankylosing spondylitis. TCRdb re-called the 5' RACE reads through MiXCR, storing one row per CDR3 protein. This table has 350,000 or so distinct CDR3 sequences, around 7.6% appearing once. No cognate antigen is known for these TCRs. Study-wide points: What appeared characteristic of ankylosing spondylitis blood was a TCR beta motif of eight highly homologous variants.

The sequencing input was blood, either unsorted or a sorted T cell fraction (not recorded which). All receptors come from a male donor with ankylosing spondylitis.

This clonotype appeared a few times. CDR3: CASQRSSYEQYF. In nucleotides, the CDR3 is TGTGCCAGCCAGCGGAGCTCCTACGAGCAGTACTTC. The chain couples TRBV6-6 to TRBJ2-7; possible D gene TRBD2, 5 bases. CDR3 length equals 12 residues. Germline-derived CDR1 and CDR2 are MNHNY and SVGAGI (reference sequence). V shed 8 bases and J shed 0 bases, with 8 bases lying between them.

A few counts support this clonotype. The J gene is TRBJ2-7, the V gene TRBV5-1; tentatively, D is TRBD1 or TRBD2 (5 bases each). Germline V gene lookup returns CDR1 SGHRS and CDR2 YFSETQ. This CDR3 is 14 amino acids long. V was clipped by 4 bases and J by 0 bases, with 11 bases between them. The CDR3 loop is CASSMDTSSYEQYF. The CDR3 DNA is TGCGCCAGCAGCATGGACACTAGCTCCTACGAGCAGTACTTC.

Only a few counts were recorded for this clonotype. The chain carries TRBV7-2 and TRBJ1-1; D is uncertain. Between the trimmed V and J ends, which lost 5 bases and 3 bases, there was a span of 16 bases. CDR3 size: 15 residues. Germline CDR1 SGHTA, CDR2 FQGNSA. As DNA, the CDR3 is TGTGCCAGCAGCCAAATACTCAGTAGGGACACTGAAGCTTTCTTT. This gives the protein CASSQILSRDTEAFF.

This clonotype turned up a few times. CDR3 in DNA: TGTGCCAGCAGCCCCCGGGACCCCTATCAGCCCCAGCATTTT. It is translated as CASSPRDPYQPQHF. This rearrangement joins TRBV12-3 or TRBV12-4 to TRBJ1-5; D perhaps matches TRBD1 (5 bases). Deletions cut 6 bases from V and 5 bases from J, with 14 bases between. The CDR3 extends over 14 amino acids.

The V gene is TRBV6-1, the J gene TRBJ1-5; D not certain. The V and J ends lost 7 bases and 2 bases respectively, with 15 bases between them. The germline CDR1 and CDR2 sequences are MNHNS and SASEGT. This CDR3 spans 15 amino acids. DNA of the CDR3: TGTGCCAGCATACTGAAGGAGAGGGGCAATCAGCCCCAGCATTTT. This gives the protein CASILKERGNQPQHF.